This T cell receptor beta chain was captured by sequencing in a study of cytomegalovirus exposure and HLA in healthy donors. Here immunoSEQ multiplex PCR was the method, and the copy in TCRdb shows in-frame clones only, minus some. The sample shows around 120,000 clones, 80% to 90% of them seen only once. As for this clone: Its antigen is not identified.

Whole-study findings and limits: Reportedly, cytomegalovirus status was diagnosed with high sensitivity and specificity. Subsequent analysis showed first-cohort TCR clusters tending to co-occur in 95 to 150 validation repertoires. Most TCRs appeared rarely, but some public TCRs recurred in many donors.

These donors were members of the approximately 110-subject validation cohort, a group separate from the approximately 670-subject first cohort. V was clipped by 11 bases and J by 5 bases; unmatched bases: 11. Germline-derived CDR1 and CDR2 are MNHNS and SASEGT. There are 14 residues in the CDR3. The sequenced sample consisted of PBMCs. The receptor was derived from a man between 18 and 29 years old in good health and CMV-seropositive. The chain couples TRBV6-1 to TRBJ2-1; 8 bases match TRBD1. Here the CDR3 DNA reads TGTGCCGTCGAGTTCCGGGACAGGAACAATGAGCAGTTCTTC. This sequence encodes CAVEFRDRNNEQFF.